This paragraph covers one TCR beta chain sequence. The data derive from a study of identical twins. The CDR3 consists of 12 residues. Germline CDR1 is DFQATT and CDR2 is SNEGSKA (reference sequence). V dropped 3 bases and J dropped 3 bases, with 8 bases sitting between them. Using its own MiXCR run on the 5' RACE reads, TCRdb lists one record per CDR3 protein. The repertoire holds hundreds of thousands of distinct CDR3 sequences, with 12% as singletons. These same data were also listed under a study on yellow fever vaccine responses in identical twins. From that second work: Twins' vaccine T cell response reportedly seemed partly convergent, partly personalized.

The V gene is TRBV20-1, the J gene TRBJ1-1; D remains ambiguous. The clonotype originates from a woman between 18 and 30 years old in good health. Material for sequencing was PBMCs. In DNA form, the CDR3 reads TGCAGTGCTAGGGAAACAGACACTGAAGCTTTCTTT. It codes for CSARETDTEAFF.